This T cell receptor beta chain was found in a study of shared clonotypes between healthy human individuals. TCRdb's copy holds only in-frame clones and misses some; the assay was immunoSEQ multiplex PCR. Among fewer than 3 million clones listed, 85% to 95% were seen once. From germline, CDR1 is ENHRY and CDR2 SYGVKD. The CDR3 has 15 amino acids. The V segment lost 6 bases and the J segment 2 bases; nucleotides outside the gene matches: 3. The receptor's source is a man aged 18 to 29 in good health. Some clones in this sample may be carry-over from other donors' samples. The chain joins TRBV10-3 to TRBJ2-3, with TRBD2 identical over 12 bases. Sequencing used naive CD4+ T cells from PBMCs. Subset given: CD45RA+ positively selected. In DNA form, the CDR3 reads TGTGCCATCAGGGCTAGCGGGGGGGTCACAGATACGCAGTATTTT. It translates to CAIRASGGVTDTQYF.